Below, one T cell receptor (beta chain) is given with its context. CDR1 is MNHEY and CDR2 is SVGAGI in the germline V gene. The CDR3 contains 13 residues. V gave up 6 bases and J gave up 1 base, with 9 bases separating them. Researchers used 5'RACE with constant-segment primers to make TCR alpha and TCR beta cDNA libraries that carry sample barcodes and UMIs. TCRdb reprocessed the 5' RACE reads with MiXCR, giving one entry per CDR3 protein. The sample lists a few hundred thousand distinct CDR3 sequences; 24% were seen once. The entry originates in a study of T-cell memory formation after mild COVID-19.

The sequencing input was PBMCs or a T cell subset sorted from them (not recorded which). The chain joins TRBV6-5 to TRBJ1-1; D remains unclear. The TCR sequence derives from an adult woman who had mild COVID-19 (a few samples of this study predate the infection). Cell type and time point are not known. CDR3 bases: TGTGCCAGCAGATATCAGCCGAACACTGAAGCTTTCTTT. The encoded protein is CASRYQPNTEAFF.